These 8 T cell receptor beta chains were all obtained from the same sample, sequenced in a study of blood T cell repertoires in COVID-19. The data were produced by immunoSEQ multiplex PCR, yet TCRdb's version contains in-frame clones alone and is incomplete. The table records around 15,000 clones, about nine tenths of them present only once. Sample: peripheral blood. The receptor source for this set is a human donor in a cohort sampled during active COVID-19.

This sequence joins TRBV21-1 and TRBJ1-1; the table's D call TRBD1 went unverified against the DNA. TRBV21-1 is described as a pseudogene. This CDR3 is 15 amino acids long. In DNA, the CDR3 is TGTGCCAGCAGCAAAGTTCGGACACCATCCAAGTCAGCTTTCTTT. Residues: CASSKVRTPSKSAFF.

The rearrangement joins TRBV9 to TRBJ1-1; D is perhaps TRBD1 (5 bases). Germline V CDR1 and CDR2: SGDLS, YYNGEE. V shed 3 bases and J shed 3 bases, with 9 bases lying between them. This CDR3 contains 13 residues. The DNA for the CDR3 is TGTGCCAGCAGCGCCAGACAGTACACTGAAGCTTTCTTT. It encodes CASSARQYTEAFF. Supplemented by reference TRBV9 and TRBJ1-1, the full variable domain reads DSGVTQTPKHLITATGQRVTLRCSPRSGDLSVYWYQQSLDQGLQFLIQYYNGEERAKGNILERFSAQQFPDLHSELNLSSLELGDSALYFCASSARQYTEAFFGQGTRLTVV.

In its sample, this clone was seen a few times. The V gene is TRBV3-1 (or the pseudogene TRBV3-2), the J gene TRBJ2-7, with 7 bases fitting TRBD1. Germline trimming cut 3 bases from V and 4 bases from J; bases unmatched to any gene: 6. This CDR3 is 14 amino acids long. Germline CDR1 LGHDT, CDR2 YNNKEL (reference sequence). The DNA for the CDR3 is TGTGCCAGCAGCCAGGAAGGGGGCAGGTACGAGCAGTACTTC. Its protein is CASSQEGGRYEQYF.

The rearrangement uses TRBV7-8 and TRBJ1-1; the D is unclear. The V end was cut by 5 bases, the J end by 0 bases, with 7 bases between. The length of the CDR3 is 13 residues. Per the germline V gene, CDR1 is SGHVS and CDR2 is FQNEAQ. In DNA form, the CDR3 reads TGTGCCAGCAGCCCGGACTTGAACACTGAAGCTTTCTTT. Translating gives CASSPDLNTEAFF.

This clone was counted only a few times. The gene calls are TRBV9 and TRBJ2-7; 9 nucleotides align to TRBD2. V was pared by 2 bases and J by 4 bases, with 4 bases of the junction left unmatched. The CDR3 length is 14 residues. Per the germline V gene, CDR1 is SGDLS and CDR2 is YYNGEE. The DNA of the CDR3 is TGTGCCAGCAGCGTTAGCGGGGGTATTTACGAGCAGTACTTC. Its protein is CASSVSGGIYEQYF.

CDR3 sequence (DNA): TGCGCCAGCAGCCAAGCAAGCGCCGGGGAGCTGTTTTTT. It yields the protein CASSQASAGELFF. The chain joins TRBV4-3 to TRBJ2-2; D not resolved. The CDR3 length is 13 residues. Per germline, CDR1 LGHNA and CDR2 YSLEER. V lost 1 base and J lost 6, with 6 bases in between.

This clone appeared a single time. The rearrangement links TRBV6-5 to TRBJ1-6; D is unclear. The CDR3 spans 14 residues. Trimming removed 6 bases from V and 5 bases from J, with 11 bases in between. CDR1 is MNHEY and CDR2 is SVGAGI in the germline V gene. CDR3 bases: TGTGCCAGCAGCGGCAGCGCTAATAATTCACCCCTCCACTTT. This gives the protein CASSGSANNSPLHF.

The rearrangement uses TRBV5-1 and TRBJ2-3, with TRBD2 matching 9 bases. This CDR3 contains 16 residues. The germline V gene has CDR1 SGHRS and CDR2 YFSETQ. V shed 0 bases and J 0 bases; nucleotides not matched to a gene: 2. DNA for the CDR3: TGCGCCAGCAGCTTGGTTAGCGGGGGTAGCACAGATACGCAGTATTTT. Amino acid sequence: CASSLVSGGSTDTQYF. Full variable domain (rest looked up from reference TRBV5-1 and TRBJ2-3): KAGVTQTPRYLIKTRGQQVTLSCSPISGHRSVSWYQQTPGQGLQFLFEYFSETQRNKGNFPGRFSGRQFSNSRSEMNVSTLELGDSALYLCASSLVSGGSTDTQYFGPGTRLTVL.